The entry below describes one T cell receptor beta chain. A much larger clone lies one base from this, so it may be a read error. This specimen belongs to a study of blood T cells in healthy people across ages. There are 17 residues in the CDR3. Germline CDR1 is LNHNV and CDR2 is YYDKDF (reference sequence). The ends lost 3 bases at V and 11 bases at J; junction bases unmatched: 15. The authors ran a second PCR of roughly 6 to 12 cycles using a sample-barcoded 5' primer and a J-beta primer mix. Via MiXCR, TCRdb re-called the 5' RACE reads, giving one row per CDR3 protein. The repertoire consists of more than 750,000 distinct CDR3 sequences, with around 29% occurring once and the leading ten covering 9.5% to 13%. The data also belong to a second study, concerning T cells of mothers and their children.

The clonotype was recovered from a woman aged 40 to 50 in good health. The chain links TRBV15 to TRBJ2-5; the match to TRBD2 covers 13 bases. What was sequenced was blood. The CDR3 nucleotides read TGTGCCACCAGCAGGAGGACTAGCGGGAGCTCCTACAATGAGCAGTACTTC. Its protein product is CATSRRTSGSSYNEQYF.